Presented here are 22 T cell receptor beta chains from one specimen sequenced in a study of siplizumab effects on memory and regulatory T cells. The repertoire was sequenced with immunoSEQ multiplex PCR; TCRdb's copy has only in-frame clones and lacks some. The sample has around 100,000 clones, 94% seen once; the top ten hold over 1%. Sequenced sample: non-Treg CD4+ T cells sorted from blood. These TCRs come from a human donor in good health.

DNA of the CDR3: TGTGCCAGCTCACCGGGACTAACTAGCACAGATACGCAGTATTTT. It encodes CASSPGLTSTDTQYF. The chain combines TRBV18 with TRBJ2-3; 7 bases agree with TRBD2. This CDR3 region has 15 residues. Germline CDR1 reads KGHSH; CDR2 reads LQKENI. With 3 bases clipped from V and 0 bases from J, the junction kept 3 bases outside the gene matches.

The CDR3 loop is CASSPRTGTGVQGYTF. For the CDR3, the DNA is TGCGCCAGCAGCCCTCGAACCGGGACAGGGGTTCAGGGCTACACCTTC. The genes are TRBV5-1 and TRBJ1-2; 10 nucleotides line up with TRBD1. The CDR3 is made up of 16 amino acids. Trimming took 4 bases from V and 8 from J; bases not matched to a gene: 14. Per germline, CDR1 SGHRS and CDR2 YFSETQ.

The rearrangement uses TRBV7-8 and TRBJ1-6, with a tentative D call TRBD1 (5 bases). Trimming removed 2 bases at V and 6 bases at J, with 11 bases between. This CDR3 comprises 15 residues. Germline loops: CDR1 SGHVS, CDR2 FQNEAQ. Written as DNA, the CDR3 is TGTGCCAGCAGCTTAAACGGGGGATCTAATTCACCCCTCCACTTT. This sequence encodes CASSLNGGSNSPLHF.

This clone was counted once. The V and J genes are TRBV20-1 and TRBJ1-1; D gene uncertain. This CDR3 region has 11 residues. Germline CDR1 is DFQATT and CDR2 is SNEGSKA (reference sequence). With 5 bases removed from V and 10 bases from J, the gap between germline ends came to 14 bases. CDR3 in amino acids: CSASLSVGAFF. The CDR3 nucleotides are TGCAGTGCTTCACTGAGTGTAGGAGCTTTCTTT.

This chain links TRBV6-6 with TRBJ2-7; no clear D. The V end lost 0 bases, the J end lost 5 bases, and 5 bases lay between the germline ends. The CDR3 is 12 residues long. CDR1 and CDR2 (germline): MNHNY, SVGAGI (reference sequence). The chain's CDR3 is CASSYSVDEQYF. As DNA, the CDR3 is TGTGCCAGCAGTTACTCCGTCGACGAGCAGTACTTC.

This chain joins TRBV7-2 and TRBJ1-2; D not resolved. This CDR3 contains 13 residues. Germline values: CDR1 SGHTA, CDR2 FQGNSA. The ends were cut back, 1 base at V and 3 bases at J, with 6 bases in the middle. The CDR3, as DNA: TGTGCCAGCAGCTTAGAACGGGACTATGGCTACACCTTC. Translation: CASSLERDYGYTF.

The CDR3 DNA is TGTGCCAGCAGTGAAGCACTAGATTTCAATGAGCAGTTCTTC. Translation gives CASSEALDFNEQFF. The gene calls are TRBV6-1 and TRBJ2-1; TRBD2 is a possible D gene (5 bases). CDR1 is MNHNS, CDR2 SASEGT, per germline. This CDR3 is 14 amino acids long. The V end was cut by 0 bases, the J end by 6 bases, with 9 bases between.

CDR3 nucleotides: TGTGCCAGCAGCTTAGATTCTGCAGGGGAGGCGACCCAGTACTTC. Protein product: CASSLDSAGEATQYF. This chain joins TRBV11-3 and TRBJ2-5; D may be TRBD1 or TRBD2 (6 bases each). Trimming took off 0 bases at V and 7 bases at J, with 15 bases between the two ends. Germline V CDR1 and CDR2: SGHNT, YENEEA. The CDR3 covers 15 residues.

This chain uses TRBV2 with TRBJ2-3; D remains ambiguous. The CDR3 extends over 11 amino acids. CDR1 is SNHLY and CDR2 is FYNNEI in the germline V gene. V was pared by 1 base and J by 9 bases, with 5 bases between. The CDR3 nucleotides are TGTGCCAGCAGTGAAGTCGGAACGCAGTATTTT. It specifies CASSEVGTQYF.

The rearrangement links TRBV7-6 to TRBJ2-7; D gene unclear. Looked up from germline, CDR1 is SGHVS and CDR2 is FNYEAQ. This CDR3 contains 14 residues. The V gene lost 3 bases and the J gene lost 5 bases, with 14 bases spanning the gap. CDR3 bases: TGTGCCAGCAGCTTCGGCAGGTCCCCCGACGAGCAGTACTTC. This translates into CASSFGRSPDEQYF.

The chain combines TRBV19 with TRBJ2-7, with 12 bases aligning to TRBD2. This CDR3 region has 14 residues. Trimming took 3 bases from V and 6 from J; bases not matched to a gene: 3. Looked up from germline, CDR1 is LNHDA and CDR2 is SQIVND (reference sequence). The CDR3: CASSMTSGRLEQYF. CDR3 coding DNA: TGTGCCAGTAGTATGACTAGCGGGAGACTCGAGCAGTACTTC.

J is TRBJ1-1 and V is TRBV18; 8 bases are a match to TRBD1. The CDR3 loop spans 15 amino acids. After removal of 3 bases from V and 5 bases from J, the junction contained 8 bases not matched to a gene. CDR1 KGHSH and CDR2 LQKENI come from the germline V gene. The CDR3 sequence is CASSPLTGAGTEAFF. In DNA form, the CDR3 reads TGTGCCAGCTCACCTTTGACAGGGGCTGGGACTGAAGCTTTCTTT.

The V call is TRBV7-9, the J call TRBJ2-2; 8 bases are a match to TRBD1. With V trimmed by 4 bases and J by 2 bases, 6 bases remained unmatched. The CDR3 runs to 16 residues. CDR1 SEHNR and CDR2 FQNEAQ come from the germline V gene (reference sequence). CDR3 sequence (DNA): TGTGCCAGCAGCTCTCGACAGGGGTTAAACACCGGGGAGCTGTTTTTT. Its translation is CASSSRQGLNTGELFF.

This chain connects TRBV29-1 to TRBJ2-3, with TRBD1 matching 11 bases. CDR3 length equals 16 residues. J was trimmed by 1 base and V by 6 bases; bases with no gene match: 9. Germline-derived CDR1 and CDR2 are SQVTM and ANQGSEA. The CDR3 DNA is TGCAGCGTCGGCAGACCGGACAGGGGGCGCACAGATACGCAGTATTTT. Amino acid sequence: CSVGRPDRGRTDTQYF.

This chain joins TRBV10-3 and TRBJ1-4; D is possibly TRBD1 (6 bases). The CDR3 is made up of 15 amino acids. Trimming cost V 3 bases and J 4 bases, with 12 bases left between them. The V gene's germline CDR1 is ENHRY and CDR2 SYGVKD. The CDR3 DNA is TGTGCCATCAGTGAAGAAGACAGGAATAATGAAAAACTGTTTTTT. Translating it yields CAISEEDRNNEKLFF.

The rearrangement joins TRBV6-1 to TRBJ2-3, with 11 bases matching TRBD2. Germline assignment: CDR1 MNHNS and CDR2 SASEGT. The length of the CDR3 is 15 residues. The V segment lost 5 bases and the J segment 2 bases; nucleotides outside the gene matches: 3. CDR3: CASSLAGGTTDTQYF. DNA of the CDR3: TGTGCCAGCAGTTTAGCGGGAGGGACCACAGATACGCAGTATTTT.

The chain recombines TRBV6-1 with TRBJ2-3, with 13 bases that match TRBD2. Trimming took 4 bases from V and 3 from J; bases not matched to a gene: 7. CDR1 is MNHNS and CDR2 is SASEGT in the germline V gene. The CDR3 is 17 residues long. CDR3 sequence reads: CASSGRTSGSATDTQYF. As DNA, the CDR3 is TGTGCCAGCAGTGGACGGACTAGCGGGAGCGCGACAGATACGCAGTATTTT.

A single count supports this clone. J is TRBJ2-7 and V is TRBV14; 13 bases are shared with TRBD2. Germline V gene sequence: CDR1 SGHDN, CDR2 FVKESK. Germline trimming cut 1 base from V and 7 bases from J; bases unmatched to any gene: 4. There are 15 residues in the CDR3. CDR3 protein: CASSQGTSGSDEQYF. The CDR3 nucleotides read TGTGCCAGCAGCCAAGGGACTAGCGGGAGTGATGAGCAGTACTTC.

The chain has TRBV6-5 and TRBJ2-5; D gene uncertain. CDR1 and CDR2 (germline): MNHEY, SVGAGI. V lost 2 bases and J 5 bases, leaving 15 bases between the germline ends. This CDR3 is 15 amino acids long. CDR3 DNA: TGTGCCAGCAGTTACAACGGGTTCCCCATGGAGACCCAGTACTTC. This translates into CASSYNGFPMETQYF.

The chain recombines TRBV19 with TRBJ2-2; 8 bases fit TRBD2. V dropped 6 bases and J dropped 3; count of bases not matched to a gene: 6. Germline V lookup: CDR1 LNHDA, CDR2 SQIVND (reference sequence). CDR3 length equals 15 residues. CDR3 residues: CASRKPGLDTGELFF. The CDR3 region has the DNA TGTGCCAGTAGAAAACCGGGACTAGACACCGGGGAGCTGTTTTTT.

The V gene is TRBV4-2, the J gene TRBJ1-1; D is possibly TRBD1 (6 bases). Germline loops: CDR1 LGHNA, CDR2 YNFKEQ. The CDR3 covers 14 residues. Trimming took off 0 bases at V and 4 bases at J, with 9 bases between the two ends. CDR3 coding DNA: TGTGCCAGCAGCCAAGAGGGCAGGGGCACTGAAGCTTTCTTT. It encodes CASSQEGRGTEAFF.

The rearrangement uses TRBV7-9 and TRBJ1-2, with TRBD1 as a possible D gene (6 bases). Germline assignment: CDR1 SEHNR and CDR2 FQNEAQ (reference sequence). Trimming stripped 4 bases from V and 0 bases from J, with 9 bases between. This CDR3 is 14 amino acids long. The CDR3 nucleotides are TGTGCCAGCAGCTACAGGGTGGCTAACTATGGCTACACCTTC. Its protein product is CASSYRVANYGYTF.